Listed below are T cell receptor beta chains from one sample, sequenced in a study of high-grade serous ovarian cancer treatment subgroups. Method: immunoSEQ multiplex PCR; TCRdb's copy keeps in-frame clones and lacks some. The sample lists more than 15,000 clones; 75% were seen once. Sequencing input: tumor tissue. The receptor set was obtained from a human donor with high-grade serous ovarian cancer. Each CDR3 is given with its conserved first and last residue. Each record gives: D gene, J gene, V gene, clone size, CDR3 protein, CDR3 DNA. The D gene is left open where the match is weak. Not all rows give a size; the values are once, few, many and, for expanded clones, a class.

-	TRBJ2-1	TRBV2	-	CASSRVANEQFF	TGTGCCAGCAGTCGCGTAGCCAATGAGCAGTTCTTC
-	TRBJ1-2	TRBV25-1	few	CASSEYRGDGYTF	TGTGCCAGCAGTGAATATCGAGGGGACGGCTACACCTTC
-	TRBJ2-7	TRBV19	few	CASSTQGNEQYF	TGTGCCAGTAGTACCCAGGGGAACGAGCAGTACTTC
TRBD2	TRBJ2-7	TRBV10-1	-	CASSRTSGMSNEQYF	TGCGCCAGCAGCAGGACTAGCGGGATGTCTAATGAGCAGTACTTC
TRBD2	TRBJ2-7	TRBV30	few	CAWSRLAGPYEQYF	TGTGCCTGGAGTAGGCTAGCGGGGCCCTACGAGCAGTACTTC
-	TRBJ1-1	TRBV5-5	once	CASSRTGNTEAFF	TGTGCCAGCAGCCGTACAGGGAACACTGAAGCTTTCTTT
-	TRBJ2-7	TRBV27	once	CATVGTLDYEQYF	TGTGCCACCGTCGGGACTCTAGACTACGAGCAGTACTTC
-	TRBJ2-1	TRBV7-9	-	CASSLPSVGLAYNEQFF	TGTGCCAGCAGCCTACCGAGTGTGGGTCTGGCCTACAATGAGCAGTTCTTC
-	TRBJ2-7	TRBV7-2	few	CASSTYRDEQYF	TGTGCCAGCAGCACGTACAGGGACGAGCAGTACTTC
-	TRBJ2-7	TRBV30	-	CAWSWIDEQYF	TGTGCCTGGAGTTGGATTGACGAGCAGTACTTC
-	TRBJ1-1	TRBV5-1	-	CASSLGRNTEAFF	TGCGCCAGCAGCTTGGGGCGAAACACTGAAGCTTTCTTT
TRBD2	TRBJ2-7	TRBV4-1	-	CASSQEGREPHYEQYF	TGCGCCAGCAGCCAAGAAGGGCGGGAGCCCCACTACGAGCAGTACTTC
TRBD2	TRBJ2-7	TRBV6-6	once	CASSREGTYEQYF	TGTGCCAGCAGCCGGGAGGGGACGTACGAGCAGTACTTC
TRBD1	TRBJ1-2	TRBV7-2	-	CASRPFPGQGGYGYTF	TGTGCCAGCAGACCTTTTCCGGGACAGGGAGGGTATGGCTACACCTTC
-	TRBJ2-3	TRBV6-5	-	CASSFSGSTDTQYF	TGTGCCAGCAGTTTTAGCGGTAGCACAGATACGCAGTATTTT
TRBD1	TRBJ1-5	TRBV7-2	-	CASSRQGGQPQHF	TGTGCCAGCAGTCGACAGGGCGGTCAGCCCCAGCATTTT
-	TRBJ2-2	TRBV28	-	CASRRQANTGELFF	TGTGCCAGCAGGAGGCAAGCGAACACCGGGGAGCTGTTTTTT
-	TRBJ2-7	TRBV5-1	-	CAVRRGTGEQYF	TGCGCCGTCCGACGGGGGACGGGCGAGCAGTACTTC
-	TRBJ2-7	TRBV15	-	CATSRAVDEQYF	TGTGCCACCAGCAGAGCCGTCGACGAGCAGTACTTC
-	TRBJ2-2	TRBV4-1	-	CAARGTTNTGELFF	TGCGCCGCTAGGGGGACTACAAACACCGGGGAGCTGTTTTTT
-	TRBJ2-3	TRBV7-6	-	CASSLVVAGATDTQYF	TGTGCCAGCAGCTTAGTGGTGGCAGGTGCGACAGATACGCAGTATTTT
-	TRBJ1-2	TRBV30	-	CAWNPGGYGYTF	TGTGCCTGGAATCCCGGGGGCTATGGCTACACCTTC
-	TRBJ2-1	TRBV27	-	CASSLSARERPYNEQFF	TGTGCCAGCAGTTTATCAGCCAGGGAGAGGCCCTACAATGAGCAGTTCTTC
-	TRBJ2-3	TRBV7-6	once	CASSLSRDTQYF	TGTGCCAGCAGCTTGTCCAGGGATACGCAGTATTTT
-	TRBJ1-4	TRBV4-2	-	CASSPPEGFEKLFF	TGTGCCAGCAGCCCCCCGGAGGGATTTGAAAAACTGTTTTTT
TRBD2	TRBJ2-1	TRBV27	-	CASSLMGLAGAGEQFF	TGTGCCAGCAGTTTAATGGGACTAGCGGGAGCCGGTGAGCAGTTCTTC
-	TRBJ2-7	TRBV28	-	CATDGRGYEQYF	TGTGCCACCGACGGCCGAGGGTACGAGCAGTACTTC
-	TRBJ1-1	TRBV4-1	-	CASSQPGPEAFF	TGCGCCAGCAGCCAGCCGGGACCTGAAGCTTTCTTT
-	TRBJ2-5	TRBV5-1	-	CASSLGQLIQETQYF	TGCGCCAGCAGCTTAGGACAGCTTATCCAAGAGACCCAGTACTTC
-	TRBJ2-2	TRBV9	-	CASSQAEGYGELFF	TGTGCCAGCAGCCAGGCGGAGGGGTACGGGGAGCTGTTTTTT
-	TRBJ2-1	TRBV5-6	-	CASSLEVQRYYNEQFF	TGTGCCAGCAGCTTGGAGGTCCAGCGGTACTACAATGAGCAGTTCTTC
-	TRBJ2-5	TRBV9	-	CASSSQETQYF	TGTGCCAGCAGCTCCCAAGAGACCCAGTACTTC
TRBD1	TRBJ1-2	TRBV6-1	few	CASSAGGAVYGYTF	TGTGCCAGCAGTGCAGGGGGAGCAGTCTATGGCTACACCTTC
TRBD2	TRBJ2-7	TRBV5-4	-	CASSLKLAGGGEQYF	TGTGCCAGCAGCTTGAAACTAGCGGGAGGAGGCGAGCAGTACTTC
-	TRBJ1-2	TRBV29-1	-	CSVPSGQGNLDGYTF	TGCAGCGTTCCCTCCGGGCAGGGTAATTTGGATGGCTACACCTTC
TRBD1	TRBJ1-3	TRBV6-6	-	CASRPGQGGGTIYF	TGTGCCAGCAGACCGGGACAGGGAGGAGGCACCATATATTTT
-	TRBJ2-7	TRBV27	once	CASSSPAGGYHEQYF	TGTGCCAGCAGCTCCCCCGCCGGGGGCTACCACGAGCAGTACTTC